This T cell receptor (beta chain) was recovered during a study of blood T cell repertoires in COVID-19. This clone was recorded a few times. Germline V CDR1 and CDR2: LNHDA, SQIVND (reference sequence). Trimming shortened V by 6 bases and J by 0 bases, and 12 bases separated the two germline ends. This CDR3 has 16 residues. Original data processing: Amplification of reference gene primers provided the estimated nucleated cell counts. The assay was immunoSEQ multiplex PCR, and TCRdb's table has in-frame clones only and misses some. V and J calls and clone size are given by that table; D and trimming were obtained from the DNA. The sample records under 150,000 clones, under 85% being singletons.

The source of this sequence is a man aged 45-65 years with active or convalescent COVID-19. The source material was peripheral blood. The chain joins TRBV19 to TRBJ2-6; D is unclear. Here the CDR3 DNA reads TGTGCCAGTAGGCAACTCGATCACTCTGGGGCCAACGTCCTGACTTTC. As protein: CASRQLDHSGANVLTF.